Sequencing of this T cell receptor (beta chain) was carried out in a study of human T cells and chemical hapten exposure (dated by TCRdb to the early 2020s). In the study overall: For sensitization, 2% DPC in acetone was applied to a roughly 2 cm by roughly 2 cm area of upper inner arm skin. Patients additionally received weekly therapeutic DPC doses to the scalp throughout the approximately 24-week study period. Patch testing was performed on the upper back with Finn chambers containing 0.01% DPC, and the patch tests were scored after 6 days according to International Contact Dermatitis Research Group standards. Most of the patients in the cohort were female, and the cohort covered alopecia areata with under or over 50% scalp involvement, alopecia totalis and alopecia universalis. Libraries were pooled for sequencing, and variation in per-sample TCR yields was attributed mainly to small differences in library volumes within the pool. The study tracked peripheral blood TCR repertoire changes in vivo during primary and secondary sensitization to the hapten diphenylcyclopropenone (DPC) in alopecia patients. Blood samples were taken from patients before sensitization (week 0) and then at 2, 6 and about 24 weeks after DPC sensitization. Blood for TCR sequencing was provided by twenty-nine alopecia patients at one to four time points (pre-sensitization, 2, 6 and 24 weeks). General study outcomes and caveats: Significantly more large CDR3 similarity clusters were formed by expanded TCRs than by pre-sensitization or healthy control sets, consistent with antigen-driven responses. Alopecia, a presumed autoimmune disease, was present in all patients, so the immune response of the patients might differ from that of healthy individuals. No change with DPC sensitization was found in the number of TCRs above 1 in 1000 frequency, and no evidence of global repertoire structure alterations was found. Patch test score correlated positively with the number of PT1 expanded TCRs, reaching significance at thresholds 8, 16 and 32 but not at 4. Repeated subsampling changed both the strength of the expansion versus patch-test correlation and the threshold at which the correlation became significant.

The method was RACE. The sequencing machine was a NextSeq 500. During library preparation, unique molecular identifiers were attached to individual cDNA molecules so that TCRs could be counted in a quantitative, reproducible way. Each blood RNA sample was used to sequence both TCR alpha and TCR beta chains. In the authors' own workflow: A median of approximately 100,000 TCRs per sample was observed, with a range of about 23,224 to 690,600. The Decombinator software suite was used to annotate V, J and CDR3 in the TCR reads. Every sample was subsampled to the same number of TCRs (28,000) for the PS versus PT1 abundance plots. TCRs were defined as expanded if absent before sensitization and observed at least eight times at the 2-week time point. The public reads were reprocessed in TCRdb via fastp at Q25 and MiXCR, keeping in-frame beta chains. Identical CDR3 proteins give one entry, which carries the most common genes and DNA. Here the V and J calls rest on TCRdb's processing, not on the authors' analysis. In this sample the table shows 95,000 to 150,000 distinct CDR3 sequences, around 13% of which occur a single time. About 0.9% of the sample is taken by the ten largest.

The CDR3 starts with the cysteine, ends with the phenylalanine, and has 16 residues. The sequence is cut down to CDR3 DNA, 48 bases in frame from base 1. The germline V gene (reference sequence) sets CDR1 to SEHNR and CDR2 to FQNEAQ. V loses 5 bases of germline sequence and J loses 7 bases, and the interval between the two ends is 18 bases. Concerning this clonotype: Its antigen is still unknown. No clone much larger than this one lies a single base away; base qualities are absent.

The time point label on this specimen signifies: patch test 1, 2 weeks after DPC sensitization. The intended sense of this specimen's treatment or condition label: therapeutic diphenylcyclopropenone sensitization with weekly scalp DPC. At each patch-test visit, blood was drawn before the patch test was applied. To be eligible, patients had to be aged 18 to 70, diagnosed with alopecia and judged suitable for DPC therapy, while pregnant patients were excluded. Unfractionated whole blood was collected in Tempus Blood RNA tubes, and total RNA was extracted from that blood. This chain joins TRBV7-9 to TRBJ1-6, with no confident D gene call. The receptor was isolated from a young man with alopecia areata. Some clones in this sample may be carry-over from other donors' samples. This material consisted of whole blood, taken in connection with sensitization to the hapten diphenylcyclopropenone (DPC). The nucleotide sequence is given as TGTGCCAGCAGCCGCGGATCAGGCTCGGGGAATTCACCCCTCCACTTT. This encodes CASSRGSGSGNSPLHF.